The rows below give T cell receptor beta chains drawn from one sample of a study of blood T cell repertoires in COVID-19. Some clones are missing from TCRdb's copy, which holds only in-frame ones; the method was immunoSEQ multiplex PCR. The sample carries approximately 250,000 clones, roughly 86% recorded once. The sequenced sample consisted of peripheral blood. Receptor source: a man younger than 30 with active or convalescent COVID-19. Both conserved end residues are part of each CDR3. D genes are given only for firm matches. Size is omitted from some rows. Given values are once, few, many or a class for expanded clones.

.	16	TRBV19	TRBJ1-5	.	TGTGCCAGTAGTACCGACACAGGTACTATTACTCAGCCCCAGCATTTT	CASSTDTGTITQPQHF
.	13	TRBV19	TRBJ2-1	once	TGTGCCAGTAGTTTCGACAGTTCCAATGAGCAGTTCTTC	CASSFDSSNEQFF
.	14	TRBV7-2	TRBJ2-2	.	TGTGCCAGCAGCTTAGTGCAGGGGCCCGGGGAGCTGTTTTTT	CASSLVQGPGELFF
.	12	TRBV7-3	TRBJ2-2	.	TGTGCCAGCAGCCTGAACACCGGGGAGCTGTTTTTT	CASSLNTGELFF
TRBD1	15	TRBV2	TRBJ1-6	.	TGTGCCAGCAGAGGACAGGGTGGGAAGAAATCACCCCTCCACTTT	CASRGQGGKKSPLHF
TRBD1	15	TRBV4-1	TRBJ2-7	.	TGCGCCAGCAGCCAAGATTCCAGGACAGGGTACGAGCAGTACTTC	CASSQDSRTGYEQYF
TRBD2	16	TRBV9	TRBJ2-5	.	TGTGCCAGCAGCCTAGGACTAGCGGCCGGCCAAGAGACCCAGTACTTC	CASSLGLAAGQETQYF
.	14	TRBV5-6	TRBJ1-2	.	TGTGCCAGCAGAACCGGGACACCCGATGTGTCGTACACCTTC	CASRTGTPDVSYTF
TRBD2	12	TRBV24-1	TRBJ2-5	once	TGTGCCGCGGCGGGGGAGCAAGAGACCCAGTACTTC	CAAAGEQETQYF
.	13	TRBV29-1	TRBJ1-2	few	TGCAGCGGGACGGGACTCTCGACGGGCGGCTACACCTTC	CSGTGLSTGGYTF
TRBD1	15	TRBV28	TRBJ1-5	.	TGTGCCAGCAGTCCCACGGACAGGGGCTATCAGCCCCAGCATTTT	CASSPTDRGYQPQHF
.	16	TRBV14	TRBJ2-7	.	TGTGCCAGCAGCCAAGACGCGGGACGGCACTCCTACGAGCAGTACTTC	CASSQDAGRHSYEQYF
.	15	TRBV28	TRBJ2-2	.	TGTGCCAGCAGTTTTTTGGGAGCCAGGATCGGGGAGCTGTTTTTT	CASSFLGARIGELFF
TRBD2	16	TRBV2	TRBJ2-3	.	TGTGCCAGCAGTGATTTAGGTCTAGCGGAGACAGATACGCAGTATTTT	CASSDLGLAETDTQYF
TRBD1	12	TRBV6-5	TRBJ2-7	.	TGTGCCAGCAGTCACAGGGGCGGGGAGCAGTACTTC	CASSHRGGEQYF
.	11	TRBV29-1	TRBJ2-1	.	TGCAGCGTTGACAGGGACAATGAGCAGTTCTTC	CSVDRDNEQFF
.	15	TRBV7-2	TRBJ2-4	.	TGTGCCAGCAGCTTAGGGACGCACACGGGGGACATTCAGTACTTC	CASSLGTHTGDIQYF
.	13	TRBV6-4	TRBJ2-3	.	TGTGCCAGCAGTGCAGGGGGCACAGATACGCAGTATTTT	CASSAGGTDTQYF
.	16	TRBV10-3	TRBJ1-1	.	TGTGCCATCAGTGAGTCTAAGGCAGGGAGGGGTACTGAAGCTTTCTTT	CAISESKAGRGTEAFF
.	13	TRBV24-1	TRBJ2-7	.	TGTGCCACCAGTGAATCAGGGAGGCACGAGCAGTACTTC	CATSESGRHEQYF
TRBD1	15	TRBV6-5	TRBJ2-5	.	TGTGCCAGCAATACATGGGACAGCCACCAAGAGACCCAGTACTTC	CASNTWDSHQETQYF
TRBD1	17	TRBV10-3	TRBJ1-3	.	TGTGCCATCAGTGAATCCAACAGGGGGCCCTCTGGAAACACCATATATTTT	CAISESNRGPSGNTIYF
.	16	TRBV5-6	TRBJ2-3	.	TGTGCCAGCAGCCGGATAACAGGTGCCGGGACAGATACGCAGTATTTT	CASSRITGAGTDTQYF
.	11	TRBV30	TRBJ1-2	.	TGTGCCTGGAGTGTGAGCTATGGCTACACCTTC	CAWSVSYGYTF
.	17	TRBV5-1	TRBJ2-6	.	TGCGCCAGCAGCCTGACGACCGGGACAACTGGGGCCAACGTCCTGACTTTC	CASSLTTGTTGANVLTF
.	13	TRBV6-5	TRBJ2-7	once	TGTGCCAGCAAGCAAGGACAAGGCAACGAGCAGTACTTC	CASKQGQGNEQYF
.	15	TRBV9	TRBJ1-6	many	TGTGCCAGCAGCGTGGGGAGCTCCTATAATTCACCCCTCCACTTT	CASSVGSSYNSPLHF
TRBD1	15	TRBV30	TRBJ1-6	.	TGTGCCTGGAGTGCGGCGGGGACAGGGAATTCACCCCTCCACTTT	CAWSAAGTGNSPLHF
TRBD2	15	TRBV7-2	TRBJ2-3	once	TGTGCCAGCAGCTTAACTAGCGGGGGGGAACATACGCAGTATTTT	CASSLTSGGEHTQYF
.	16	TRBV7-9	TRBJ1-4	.	TGTGCCAGCAGCTTAGAAAGGGCATACAGCGGGGAAAAACTGTTTTTT	CASSLERAYSGEKLFF
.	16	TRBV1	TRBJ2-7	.	TGCACCAGCAGCCAAGACCAGGGACAGCACACCTACGAGCAGTACTTC	CTSSQDQGQHTYEQYF
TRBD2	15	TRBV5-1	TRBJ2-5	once	TGCGCCAGCAGCTTAGGGACTAGCGGGGGCGAGACCCAGTACTTC	CASSLGTSGGETQYF
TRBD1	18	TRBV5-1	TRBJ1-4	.	TGCGCCAGCAGCCCGAACTCCCAGGACAGGGTTTATAATGAAAAACTGTTTTTT	CASSPNSQDRVYNEKLFF
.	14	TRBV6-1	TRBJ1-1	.	TGTGCCAGCAGTGAAGCGCTGAGTTACACTGAAGCTTTCTTT	CASSEALSYTEAFF
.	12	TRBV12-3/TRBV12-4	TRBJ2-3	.	TGTGCCAGCAGTCACTATGTCGATACGCAGTATTTT	CASSHYVDTQYF
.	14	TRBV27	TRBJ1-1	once	TGTGCCAGCAGTTTAGGGGGGGCGCGCACTGAAGCTTTCTTT	CASSLGGARTEAFF
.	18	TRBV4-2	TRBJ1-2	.	TGTGCCAGCAGCCAAGGAATAGAAGGACAGATCCTCGACTATGGCTACACCTTC	CASSQGIEGQILDYGYTF
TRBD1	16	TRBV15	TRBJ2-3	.	TGTGCCACCAGCAGAGATCGGGGACAGGGGCGGGATACGCAGTATTTT	CATSRDRGQGRDTQYF
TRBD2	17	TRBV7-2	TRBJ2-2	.	TGTGCCAGCAGCTTGGGTCTAGCGGAGGGGAGCACCGGGGAGCTGTTTTTT	CASSLGLAEGSTGELFF
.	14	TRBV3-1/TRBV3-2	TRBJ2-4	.	TGTGCCAGCAGCCAAGATCTTCACACGAACATTCAGTACTTC	CASSQDLHTNIQYF